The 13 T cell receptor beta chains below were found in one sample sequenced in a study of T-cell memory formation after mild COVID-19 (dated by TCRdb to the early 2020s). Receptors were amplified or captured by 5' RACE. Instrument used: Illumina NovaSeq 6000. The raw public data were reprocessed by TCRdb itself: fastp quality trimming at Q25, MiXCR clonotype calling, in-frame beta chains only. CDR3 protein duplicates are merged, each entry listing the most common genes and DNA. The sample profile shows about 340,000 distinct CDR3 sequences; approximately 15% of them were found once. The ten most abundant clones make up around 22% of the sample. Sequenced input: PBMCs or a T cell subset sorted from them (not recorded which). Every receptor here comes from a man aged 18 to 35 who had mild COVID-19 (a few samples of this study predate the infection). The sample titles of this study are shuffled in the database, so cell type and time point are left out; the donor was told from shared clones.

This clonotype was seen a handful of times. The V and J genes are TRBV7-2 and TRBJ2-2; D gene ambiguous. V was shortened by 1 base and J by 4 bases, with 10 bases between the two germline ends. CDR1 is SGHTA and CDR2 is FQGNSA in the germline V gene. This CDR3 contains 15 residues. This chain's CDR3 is CASSLVGRGTGELFF. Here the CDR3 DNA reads TGTGCCAGCAGCTTAGTCGGAAGAGGCACCGGGGAGCTGTTTTTT.

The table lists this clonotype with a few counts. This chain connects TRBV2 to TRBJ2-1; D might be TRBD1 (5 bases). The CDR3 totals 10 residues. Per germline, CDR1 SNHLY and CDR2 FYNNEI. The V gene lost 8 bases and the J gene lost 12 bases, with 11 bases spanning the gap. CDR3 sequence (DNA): TGTGCCAGCGCCAGGGCAGGGCAGTTCTTC. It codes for CASARAGQFF.

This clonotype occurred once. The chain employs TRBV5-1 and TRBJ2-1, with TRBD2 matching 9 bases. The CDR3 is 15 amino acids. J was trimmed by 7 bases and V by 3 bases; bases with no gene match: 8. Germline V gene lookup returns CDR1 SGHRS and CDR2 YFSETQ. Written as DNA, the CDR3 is TGCGCCAGCAGCTGGGTAGCGGGGGCCGGTAATGAGCAGTTCTTC. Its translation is CASSWVAGAGNEQFF. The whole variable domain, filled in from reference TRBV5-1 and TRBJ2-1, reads KAGVTQTPRYLIKTRGQQVTLSCSPISGHRSVSWYQQTPGQGLQFLFEYFSETQRNKGNFPGRFSGRQFSNSRSEMNVSTLELGDSALYLCASSWVAGAGNEQFFGPGTRLTVL.

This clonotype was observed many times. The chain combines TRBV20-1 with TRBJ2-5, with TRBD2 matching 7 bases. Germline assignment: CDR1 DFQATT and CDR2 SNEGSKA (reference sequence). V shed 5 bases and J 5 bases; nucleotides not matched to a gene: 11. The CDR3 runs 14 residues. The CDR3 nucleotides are TGCAGTGCTCAGACGATGAGGACTAGTGAGACCCAGTACTTC. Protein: CSAQTMRTSETQYF.

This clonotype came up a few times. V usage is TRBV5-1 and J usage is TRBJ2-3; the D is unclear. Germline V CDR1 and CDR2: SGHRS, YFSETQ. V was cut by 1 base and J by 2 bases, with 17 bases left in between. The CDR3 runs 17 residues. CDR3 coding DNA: TGCGCCAGCAGCTTGTTCCCGACTCTAGGGTCCACAGATACGCAGTATTTT. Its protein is CASSLFPTLGSTDTQYF.

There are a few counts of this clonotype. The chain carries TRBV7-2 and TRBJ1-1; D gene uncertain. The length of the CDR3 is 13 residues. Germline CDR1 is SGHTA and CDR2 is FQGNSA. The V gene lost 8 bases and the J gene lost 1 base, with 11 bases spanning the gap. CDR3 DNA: TGTGCCAGCCGAGGACGGTCGAACACTGAAGCTTTCTTT. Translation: CASRGRSNTEAFF.

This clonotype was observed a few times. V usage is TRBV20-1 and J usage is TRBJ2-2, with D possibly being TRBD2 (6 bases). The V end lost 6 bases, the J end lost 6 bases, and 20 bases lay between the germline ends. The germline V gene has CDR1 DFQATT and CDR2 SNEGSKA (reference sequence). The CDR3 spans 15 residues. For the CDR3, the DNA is TGCAGTGCCAGAATTTCGGTGGGGGGAGCCGGGGAGCTGTTTTTT. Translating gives CSARISVGGAGELFF.

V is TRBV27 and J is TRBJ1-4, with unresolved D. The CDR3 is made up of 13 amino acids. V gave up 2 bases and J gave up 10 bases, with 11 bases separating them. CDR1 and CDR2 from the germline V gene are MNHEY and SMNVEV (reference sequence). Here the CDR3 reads CASSLPHSRKLFF. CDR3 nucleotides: TGTGCCAGCAGTTTACCCCACAGCCGAAAACTGTTTTTT. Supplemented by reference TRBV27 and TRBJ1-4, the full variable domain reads EAQVTQNPRYLITVTGKKLTVTCSQNMNHEYMSWYRQDPGLGLRQIYYSMNVEVTDKGDVPEGYKVSRKEKRNFPLILESPSPNQTSLYFCASSLPHSRKLFFGSGTQLSVL.

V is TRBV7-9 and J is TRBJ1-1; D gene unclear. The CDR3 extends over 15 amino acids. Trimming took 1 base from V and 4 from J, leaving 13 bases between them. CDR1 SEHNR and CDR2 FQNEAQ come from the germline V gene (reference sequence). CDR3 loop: CASSLELRAATEAFF. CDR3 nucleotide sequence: TGTGCCAGCAGCTTAGAGCTTCGGGCGGCCACTGAAGCTTTCTTT.

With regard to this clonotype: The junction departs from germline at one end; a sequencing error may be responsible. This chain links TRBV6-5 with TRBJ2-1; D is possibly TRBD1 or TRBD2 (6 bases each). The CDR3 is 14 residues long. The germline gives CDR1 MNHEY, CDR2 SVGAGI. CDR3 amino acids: CATSSGGPYNEQFF. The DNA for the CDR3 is TGTGCCACCAGTTCTGGGGGGCCGTACAATGAGCAGTTCTTC.

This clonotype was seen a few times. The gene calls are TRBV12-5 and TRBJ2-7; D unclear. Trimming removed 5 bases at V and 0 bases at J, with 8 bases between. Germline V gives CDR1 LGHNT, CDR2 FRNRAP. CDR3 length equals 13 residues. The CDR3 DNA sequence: TGTGCTAGTGGTCTACAGAGCTCCTACGAGCAGTACTTC. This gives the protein CASGLQSSYEQYF.

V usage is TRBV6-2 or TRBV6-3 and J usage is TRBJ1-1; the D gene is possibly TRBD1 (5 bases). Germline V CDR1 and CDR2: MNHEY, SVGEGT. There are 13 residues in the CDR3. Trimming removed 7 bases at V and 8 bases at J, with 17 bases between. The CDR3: CASITGGMKEAFF. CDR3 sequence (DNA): TGTGCCAGCATCACCGGGGGGATGAAGGAAGCTTTCTTT.

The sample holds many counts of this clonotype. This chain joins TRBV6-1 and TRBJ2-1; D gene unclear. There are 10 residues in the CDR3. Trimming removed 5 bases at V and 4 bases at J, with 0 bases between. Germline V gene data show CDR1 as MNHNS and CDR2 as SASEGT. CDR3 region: CASSYNEQFF. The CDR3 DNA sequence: TGTGCCAGCAGTTACAATGAGCAGTTCTTC.